This T cell receptor beta chain was identified during a study of CD8+ T cells in alopecia areata. The study's findings and limits: Scalp repertoires also include resident alphabeta T cells from normal skin. Researchers reported that TCR sharing among patients proved less clear than in mice, possibly HLA-linked.

For this clone: Its antigen is as yet unknown. The sample has other DNA sequences that encode this CDR3 too.

Germline-derived CDR1 and CDR2 are SGHDT and YYEEEE. Trimming took 2 bases from V and 7 from J, leaving 7 bases between them. The CDR3 contains 12 residues. Isolated RNA was reverse transcribed into cDNA used as the sequencing template. Generated by immunoSEQ multiplex PCR, the TCRdb table keeps only in-frame clones and is missing some. Found here are 85,000 to 110,000 clones, 55% of them singletons; the top ten hold 8% to 10%. The sequenced material came from CD4+ T cells sorted from blood. The chain combines TRBV5-6 with TRBJ1-5; weak D call: TRBD1 (5 bases). The sequence came from a human donor in good health. CDR3 amino acids: CASSLRGQPQHF. In DNA, the CDR3 is TGTGCCAGCAGCTTAAGGGGCCAGCCCCAGCATTTT.